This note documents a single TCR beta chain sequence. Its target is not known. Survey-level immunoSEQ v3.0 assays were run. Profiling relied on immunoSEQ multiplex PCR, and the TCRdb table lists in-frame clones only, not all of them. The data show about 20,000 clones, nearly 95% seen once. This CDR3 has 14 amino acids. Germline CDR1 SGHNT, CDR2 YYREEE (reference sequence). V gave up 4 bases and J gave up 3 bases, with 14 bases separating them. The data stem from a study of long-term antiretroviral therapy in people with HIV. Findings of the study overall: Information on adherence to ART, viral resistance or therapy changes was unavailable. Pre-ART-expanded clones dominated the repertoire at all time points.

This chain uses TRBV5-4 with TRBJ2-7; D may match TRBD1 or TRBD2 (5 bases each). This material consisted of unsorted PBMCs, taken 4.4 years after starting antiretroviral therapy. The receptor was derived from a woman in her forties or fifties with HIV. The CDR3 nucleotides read TGTGCCAGCAGCGTCGGGACGGGCGGCTACGAGCAGTACTTC. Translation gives CASSVGTGGYEQYF. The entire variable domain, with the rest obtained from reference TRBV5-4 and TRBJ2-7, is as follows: ETGVTQSPTHLIKTRGQQVTLRCSSQSGHNTVSWYQQALGQGPQFIFQYYREEENGRGNFPPRFSGLQFPNYSSELNVNALELDDSALYLCASSVGTGGYEQYFGPGTRLTVT.